Below, 18 T cell receptor beta chains from the same sample are listed, as sequenced in a study of CD4 and CD8 cells across lung adenocarcinoma regions. TCRdb independently ran MiXCR on the PCR reads; one entry per CDR3 protein. The data show approximately 10,000 distinct CDR3 sequences, approximately 46% seen once. The sample consisted of CD8+ T cells from the margin of a lung tumor. The source of these receptors is a male donor with lung adenocarcinoma. The CD4 and CD8 labels of this study may be unreliable.

This clonotype has only a few counts. The rearrangement uses TRBV6-5 and TRBJ2-2, with D hard to call. Trimming removed 3 bases from V and 4 bases from J, with 9 bases in between. The CDR3 is made up of 14 amino acids. CDR1 is MNHEY and CDR2 is SVGAGI in the germline V gene. The CDR3 reads CASSYNGPTGELFF. The CDR3 DNA reads as TGTGCCAGCAGTTATAACGGGCCCACCGGGGAGCTGTTTTTT.

J is TRBJ2-5 and V is TRBV27; 7 bases are a match to TRBD1. The CDR3 totals 13 residues. The germline CDR1 and CDR2 sequences are MNHEY and SMNVEV (reference sequence). V was clipped by 8 bases and J by 3 bases; unmatched bases: 6. CDR3 sequence (DNA): TGTGCCAGCGCCGGGACAGCTAAAGAGACCCAGTACTTC. This translates into CASAGTAKETQYF.

CDR3: CASSYAGVRHDAQYF. CDR3 nucleotide sequence: TGTGCCAGCAGCTACGCGGGGGTGCGCCACGATGCGCAGTACTTC. The V and J genes are TRBV6-5 and TRBJ2-1, with 7 bases aligning to TRBD2. The DNA end is more similar to TRBJ2-7, so the J call may be wrong. This CDR3 spans 15 amino acids. Per germline, CDR1 MNHEY and CDR2 SVGAGI.

The chain couples TRBV5-1 to TRBJ2-5; 9 bases agree with TRBD1. The closer fit of TRBJ2-7 to the DNA end suggests the J call may be wrong. Germline V gives CDR1 SGHRS, CDR2 YFSETQ. CDR3 size: 15 residues. The CDR3 region is CASSSGTGSGDEQYF. Here the CDR3 DNA reads TGCGCCAGCAGCTCGGGGACAGGGAGTGGGGACGAGCAGTACTTC.

This clonotype rates as medium-sized (0.01 to 0.1%). V gene TRBV6-5 combines with J gene TRBJ2-7; D gene ambiguous. The CDR3 is 13 residues long. From germline, CDR1 is MNHEY and CDR2 SVGAGI. Trimming stripped 2 bases from V and 1 base from J, with 6 bases between. The CDR3 protein is CASSYAGSYEQYF. CDR3 sequence (DNA): TGTGCCAGCAGTTACGCAGGATCCTACGAGCAGTACTTC.

In this sample, this clonotype is large. CDR3 in DNA: TGTGCCAGCAGGGCAGGGGGACCAGACAATGAGCAGTTCTTC. This translates into CASRAGGPDNEQFF. V and J are TRBV6-5 and TRBJ2-1; 7 bases map to TRBD1. Unmatched junction bases numbered 7, after V lost 6 bases and J lost 5 bases. The germline gives CDR1 MNHEY, CDR2 SVGAGI. This CDR3 comprises 14 residues.

In its sample, this clonotype was seen once. The rearrangement uses TRBV7-8 and TRBJ2-4; a possible D gene is TRBD1 (6 bases). The V and J ends lost 0 bases and 13 bases respectively, with 31 bases between them. The CDR3 is 19 amino acids. Germline CDR1 and CDR2: SGHVS and FQNEAQ. The CDR3, as DNA: TGTGCCAGCAGCTTAGCCGGGGCCTACTACACAGGGAGCATTAATGAGCAGTACTTC. Translation gives CASSLAGAYYTGSINEQYF.

The chain recombines TRBV20-1 with TRBJ2-5; 7 nucleotides line up with TRBD2. The CDR3 contains 14 residues. CDR1 DFQATT and CDR2 SNEGSKA come from the germline V gene (reference sequence). The junction had 12 bases not matched to a gene; V was cut back by 0 bases and J by 11 bases. The CDR3 protein is CSARDRTSSNEQYF. The CDR3 nucleotides are TGCAGTGCTAGAGATCGGACTAGTTCCAATGAGCAGTACTTC.

The rearrangement links TRBV28 to TRBJ2-2, with no clear D. The J call may be faulty, since TRBJ2-3 better matches the DNA end. CDR3 size: 17 residues. Germline CDR1 and CDR2: MDHEN and SYDVKM. CDR3 loop: CASRARVKESNTDAQYF. CDR3 nucleotides: TGTGCCAGCAGAGCAAGGGTCAAGGAGTCGAACACCGATGCGCAGTATTTT.

The table lists this clonotype with a few counts. The rearrangement uses TRBV4-1 and TRBJ1-1; 8 positions agree with TRBD1. With 1 base clipped from V and 3 bases from J, the junction kept 4 bases outside the gene matches. The CDR3 contains 15 residues. The germline gives CDR1 MGHRA, CDR2 YSYEKL. CDR3 sequence reads: CASSQGPTGDTEAFF. DNA for the CDR3: TGCGCCAGCAGCCAAGGCCCGACAGGGGACACTGAAGCTTTCTTT.

By its share, this clonotype is medium-sized. The J gene is TRBJ1-1, the V gene TRBV6-1; TRBD1 matches at 7 bases. The trim removed 7 bases at V and 6 bases at J, leaving 5 bases unmatched. This CDR3 region has 12 residues. Germline V gene sequence: CDR1 MNHNS, CDR2 SASEGT. The CDR3 nucleotides read TGTGCCAGCAATCACAGGGGTGCTGAAGCTTTCTTT. It encodes CASNHRGAEAFF.

The V call is TRBV12-3 or TRBV12-4, the J call TRBJ2-3; D perhaps matches TRBD2 (6 bases). Gene TRBJ2-7 matches the end of the DNA better, so the J call may be wrong. This CDR3 comprises 16 residues. The CDR3 sequence: CASSNPGVGRFNAQYF. CDR3 nucleotides: TGTGCCAGCAGTAACCCGGGAGTTGGGCGATTCAATGCGCAGTACTTC.

This chain joins TRBV6-1 and TRBJ2-4, with D possibly matching TRBD1 (6 bases). The CDR3 has 14 amino acids. V was cut by 11 bases and J by 2 bases, with 16 bases left in between. Germline V gene lookup returns CDR1 MNHNS and CDR2 SASEGT. The CDR3 DNA is TGTGCCGGCAATGGGGGCCCGACCAAAAACATTCAGTACTTC. Its translation: CAGNGGPTKNIQYF.

As regards this clonotype: Germline and junction disagree at one end, which may indicate a read error. This chain links TRBV6-5 with TRBJ2-3; 7 bases align to TRBD2. Germline-derived CDR1 and CDR2 are MNHEY and SVGAGI. There are 16 residues in the CDR3. CDR3 protein: CASSYGGGRSTETQYF. In DNA form, the CDR3 reads TGTGCCAGCAGTTACGGGGGGGGACGGAGCACAGAGACGCAGTATTTT.

The count of this clonotype is one. The chain employs TRBV6-5 and TRBJ2-1; perhaps TRBD2 as D (7 bases). The CDR3 loop spans 16 amino acids. Looked up from germline, CDR1 is MNHEY and CDR2 is SVGAGI. Deletions cut 0 bases from V and 7 bases from J, with 16 bases between. This CDR3 is CASSYSGGGATNEQFF. CDR3 DNA sequence: TGTGCCAGCAGTTACTCGGGGGGGGGGGCGACGAATGAGCAGTTCTTC.

This clonotype came up a few times. The germline gene is not matched at one end of the junction; a read error may be the cause. CDR3 region: CASMEGQRNSNQPHHF. The CDR3 region has the DNA TGCGCCAGCATGGAAGGACAGAGGAATAGCAATCAGCCCCACCACTTT. The gene calls are TRBV10-1 and TRBJ1-5, with a weak D call TRBD1 (6 bases). The CDR3 extends over 16 amino acids. CDR1 is WNHNN, CDR2 SYGVQD, per germline (reference sequence).

By sample fraction, this clonotype is medium-sized. In DNA form, the CDR3 reads TGTGCCAGCAGTTGGGGGGGGGGAGGGATCACAGATACGCAGTATTTT. Residues: CASSWGGGGITDTQYF. The chain couples TRBV12-3 or TRBV12-4 to TRBJ2-3; 7 bases match TRBD2. V lost 4 bases, J lost 2 bases, and 9 bases stayed unmatched. The CDR3 extends over 16 amino acids.

This clonotype has only a few counts. The V and J genes are TRBV14 and TRBJ2-7; TRBD2 might be the D (6 bases). Germline CDR1 is SGHDN and CDR2 is FVKESK. V was clipped by 3 bases and J by 6 bases, with 12 bases between them. The CDR3 consists of 13 residues. The CDR3 DNA reads TGTGCCAGCAGCCATCCCCTGGGGGGCGAGCAGTACTTC. Its protein is CASSHPLGGEQYF.